This T cell receptor beta chain was identified during a study of shared clonotypes between healthy human individuals. Clones were sequenced by immunoSEQ multiplex PCR, and TCRdb holds only the in-frame ones, with some missing. The sample holds some 2 million clones, 85% to 95% seen once. Material for sequencing was naive CD4+ T cells sorted from blood. Subset indicated: CD45RA+ positively selected. The sequence came from a man aged 18-30 years in good health.

CDR3 loop: CASSFLGSPTDTQYF. In DNA form, the CDR3 reads TGCGCCAGCAGCTTTCTAGGGAGCCCCACAGATACGCAGTATTTT. The J gene is TRBJ2-3, the V gene TRBV5-1; TRBD2 might be the D (5 bases). Trimming shortened V by 2 bases and J by 2 bases, and 12 bases separated the two germline ends. The length of the CDR3 is 15 residues. Germline values: CDR1 SGHRS, CDR2 YFSETQ.